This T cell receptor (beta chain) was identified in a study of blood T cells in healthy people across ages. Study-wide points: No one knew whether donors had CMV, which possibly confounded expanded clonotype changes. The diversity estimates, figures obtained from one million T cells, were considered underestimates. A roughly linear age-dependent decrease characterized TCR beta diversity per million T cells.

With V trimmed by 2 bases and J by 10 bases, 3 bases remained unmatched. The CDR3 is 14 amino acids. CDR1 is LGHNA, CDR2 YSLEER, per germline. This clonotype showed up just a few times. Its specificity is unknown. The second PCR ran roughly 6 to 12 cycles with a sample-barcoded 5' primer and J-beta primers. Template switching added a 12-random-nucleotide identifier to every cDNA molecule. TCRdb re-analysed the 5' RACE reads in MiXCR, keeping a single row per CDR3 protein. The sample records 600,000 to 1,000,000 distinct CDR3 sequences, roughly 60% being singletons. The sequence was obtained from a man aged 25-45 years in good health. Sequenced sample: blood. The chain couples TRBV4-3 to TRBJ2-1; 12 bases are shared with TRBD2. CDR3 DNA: TGCGCCAGCAGCCAAAGACTAGCGGGGGAAGAGCAGTTCTTC. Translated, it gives CASSQRLAGEEQFF.